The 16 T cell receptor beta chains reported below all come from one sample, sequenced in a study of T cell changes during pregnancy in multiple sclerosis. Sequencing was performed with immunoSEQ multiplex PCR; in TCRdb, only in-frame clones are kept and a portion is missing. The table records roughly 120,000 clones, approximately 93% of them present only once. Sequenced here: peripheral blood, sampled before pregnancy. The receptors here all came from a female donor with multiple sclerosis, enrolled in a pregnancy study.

CDR3: CASSQRTVQTHGDEKLFF. CDR3 nucleotide sequence: TGCGCCAGCAGCCAACGGACAGTTCAGACCCACGGCGATGAAAAACTGTTTTTT. This chain connects TRBV4-1 to TRBJ1-4; tentative D call: TRBD1 (6 bases). Trimming cost V 2 bases and J 6 bases, with 22 bases left between them. The CDR3 covers 18 residues. The germline gives CDR1 MGHRA, CDR2 YSYEKL.

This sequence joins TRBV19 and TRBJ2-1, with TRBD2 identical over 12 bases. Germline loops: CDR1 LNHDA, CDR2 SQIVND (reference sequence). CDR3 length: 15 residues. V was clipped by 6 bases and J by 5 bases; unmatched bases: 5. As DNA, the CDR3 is TGTGCCAGTAGATGGACTAGCGGGGCTCACAATGAGCAGTTCTTC. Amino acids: CASRWTSGAHNEQFF.

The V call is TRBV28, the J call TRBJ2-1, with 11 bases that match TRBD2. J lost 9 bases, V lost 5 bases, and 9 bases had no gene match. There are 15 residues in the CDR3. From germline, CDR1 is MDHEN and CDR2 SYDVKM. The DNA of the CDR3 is TGTGCCAGCAGTCTAATAGCGGGAGGGCCTGGTGAGCAGTTCTTC. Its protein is CASSLIAGGPGEQFF.

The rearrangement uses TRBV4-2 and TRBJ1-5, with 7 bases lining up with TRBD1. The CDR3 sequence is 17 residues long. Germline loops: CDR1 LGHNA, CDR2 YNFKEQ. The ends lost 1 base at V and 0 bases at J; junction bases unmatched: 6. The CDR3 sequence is CASSQGSGGNSNQPQHF. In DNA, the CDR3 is TGTGCCAGCAGCCAAGGGTCAGGGGGGAATAGCAATCAGCCCCAGCATTTT.

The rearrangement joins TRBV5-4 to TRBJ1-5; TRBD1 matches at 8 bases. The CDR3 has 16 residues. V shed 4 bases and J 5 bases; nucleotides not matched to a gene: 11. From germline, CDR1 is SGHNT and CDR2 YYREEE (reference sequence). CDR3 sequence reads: CASSNPDREPHQPQHF. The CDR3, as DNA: TGTGCCAGCAGCAATCCGGACAGGGAGCCCCATCAGCCCCAGCATTTT. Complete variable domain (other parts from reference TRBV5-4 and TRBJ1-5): ETGVTQSPTHLIKTRGQQVTLRCSSQSGHNTVSWYQQALGQGPQFIFQYYREEENGRGNFPPRFSGLQFPNYSSELNVNALELDDSALYLCASSNPDREPHQPQHFGDGTRLSIL.

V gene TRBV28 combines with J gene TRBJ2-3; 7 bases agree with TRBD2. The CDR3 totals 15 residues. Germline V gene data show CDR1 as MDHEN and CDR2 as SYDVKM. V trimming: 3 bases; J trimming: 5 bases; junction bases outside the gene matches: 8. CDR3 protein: CASSFLAGARDTQYF. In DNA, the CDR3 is TGTGCCAGCAGTTTTCTCGCGGGAGCAAGAGATACGCAGTATTTT.

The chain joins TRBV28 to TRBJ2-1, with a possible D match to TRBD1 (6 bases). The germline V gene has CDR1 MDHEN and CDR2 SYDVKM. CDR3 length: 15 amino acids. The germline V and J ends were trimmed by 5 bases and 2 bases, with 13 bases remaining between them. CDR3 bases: TGTGCCAGCAGTCCTCCACAGGGAGCCTACAATGAGCAGTTCTTC. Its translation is CASSPPQGAYNEQFF.

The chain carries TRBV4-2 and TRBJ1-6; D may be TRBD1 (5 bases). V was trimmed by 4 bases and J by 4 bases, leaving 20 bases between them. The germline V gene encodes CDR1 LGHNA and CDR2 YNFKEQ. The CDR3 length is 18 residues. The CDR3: CASSREAARDRYNSPLHF. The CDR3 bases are TGTGCCAGCAGCCGAGAGGCCGCCAGGGATAGATATAATTCACCCCTCCACTTT.

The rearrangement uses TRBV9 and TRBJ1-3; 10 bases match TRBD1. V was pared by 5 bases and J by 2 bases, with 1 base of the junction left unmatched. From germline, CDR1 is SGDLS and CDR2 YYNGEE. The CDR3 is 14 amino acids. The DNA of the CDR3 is TGTGCCAGCAGAGGGACAGGGGCTGGAAACACCATATATTTT. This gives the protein CASRGTGAGNTIYF.

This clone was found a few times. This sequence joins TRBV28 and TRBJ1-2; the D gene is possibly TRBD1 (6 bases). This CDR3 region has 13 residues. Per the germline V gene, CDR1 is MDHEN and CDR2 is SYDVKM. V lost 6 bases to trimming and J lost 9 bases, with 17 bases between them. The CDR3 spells CASRRPDRGSYTF. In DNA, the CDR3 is TGTGCCAGCAGACGCCCGGACAGAGGCAGCTACACCTTC.

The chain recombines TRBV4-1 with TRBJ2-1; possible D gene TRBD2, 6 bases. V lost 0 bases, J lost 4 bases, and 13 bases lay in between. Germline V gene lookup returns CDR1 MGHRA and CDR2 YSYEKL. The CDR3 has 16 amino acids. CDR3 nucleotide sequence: TGCGCCAGCAGCCAAGACAACCTAGCGCGTTACAATGAGCAGTTCTTC. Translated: CASSQDNLARYNEQFF.

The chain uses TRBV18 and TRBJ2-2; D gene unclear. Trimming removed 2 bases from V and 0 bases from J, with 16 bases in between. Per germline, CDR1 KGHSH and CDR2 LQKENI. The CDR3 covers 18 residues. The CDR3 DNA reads TGTGCCAGCTCACCAATTCAGACTCCCCTCCCGAACACCGGGGAGCTGTTTTTT. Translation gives CASSPIQTPLPNTGELFF.

CDR3 region: CSARGVEQFF. The DNA of the CDR3 is TGCAGCGCGCGGGGGGTTGAGCAGTTCTTC. V and J are TRBV29-1 and TRBJ2-1, with 8 bases fitting TRBD2. V trimming: 7 bases; J trimming: 9 bases; junction bases outside the gene matches: 2. Germline loops: CDR1 SQVTM, CDR2 ANQGSEA. The CDR3 consists of 10 residues.

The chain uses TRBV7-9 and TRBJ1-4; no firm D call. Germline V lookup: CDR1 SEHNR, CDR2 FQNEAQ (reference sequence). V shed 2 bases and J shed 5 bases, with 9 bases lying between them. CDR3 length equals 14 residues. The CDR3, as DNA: TGTGCCAGCAGCTTACGAAGGGAGAATGAAAAACTGTTTTTT. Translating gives CASSLRRENEKLFF. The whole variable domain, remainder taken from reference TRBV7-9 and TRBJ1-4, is DTGVSQNPRHKITKRGQNVTFRCDPISEHNRLYWYRQTLGQGPEFLTYFQNEAQLEKSRLLSDRFSAERPKGSFSTLEIQRTEQGDSAMYLCASSLRRENEKLFFGSGTQLSVL.

The CDR3 loop is CASSLAELRGHGYTF. Written as DNA, the CDR3 is TGTGCCAGCAGCTTAGCAGAACTTAGAGGGCATGGCTACACCTTC. The rearrangement links TRBV7-8 to TRBJ1-2; D remains ambiguous. The length of the CDR3 is 15 residues. Germline CDR1 and CDR2: SGHVS and FQNEAQ. V lost 0 bases and J lost 6, with 14 bases in between.

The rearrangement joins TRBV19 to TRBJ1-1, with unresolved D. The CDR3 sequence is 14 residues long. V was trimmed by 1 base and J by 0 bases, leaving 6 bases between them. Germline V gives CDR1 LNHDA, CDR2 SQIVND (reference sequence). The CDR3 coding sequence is TGTGCCAGTAGTATAGGGGCCGTGAACACTGAAGCTTTCTTT. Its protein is CASSIGAVNTEAFF.